This T cell receptor (beta chain) emerged from a study of blood T cell repertoires in COVID-19 (dated by TCRdb to 2020 to 2022). Regarding the complete study: Samples covering the acute and convalescent phases of COVID-19 were provided by collaborators in the United States, Italy and Spain. The material from the prospective study consisted of cDNA or gDNA derived from T cells, B-cell-depleted T cells, or PBMCs. Deeply sampled blood TCRbeta repertoires from subjects exposed to, actively infected with, or recovered from COVID-19 were included in the dataset. The repertoires were released in a freely available public database intended as a resource for research on the immune response to SARS-CoV-2. The samples were drawn from the first 160 participants of the ongoing ImmuneRACE study and from 1,254 subjects provided by 6 global collaborators. The sample metadata nearly always contained a de-identified subject ID, COVID-19 status, age in years and sex. Where available, HLA class I and class II types were taken from metadata supplied by the sample provider and were not determined by assay-based typing.

Whole blood was collected in K2EDTA tubes by collaborating institutions according to the institutions' own protocols. For TCRbeta analysis, collaborators shipped samples in one of three forms: frozen whole blood, isolated PBMCs, or DNA extracted from either of those sample types. TCRbeta CDR3 regions were amplified from genomic DNA using the immunoSEQ Assay, a bias-controlled multiplex PCR. The study's own analysis went as follows. Nucleated cell counts per sample were estimated from amplification of reference gene primers within the assay. To quantify the absolute abundance of each unique TCRbeta CDR3 rearrangement, sequence reads were collapsed and filtered. For each sample, productive Simpson clonality was calculated as the square root of Simpson's diversity index over productive rearrangements. TCRdb stores this immuneACCESS table with in-frame sequences only. Part of the clones is absent; in the studies checked, under half of the shortfall reflects unresolved V genes, and no reason is known for the rest. The V and J calls and clone size were taken over from that table, and D and trimming were inferred from the DNA. The sample table contains about 190,000 clones; only one count was recorded for around 85% of them. The ten largest make up 12% of the sample.

V loses 7 bases of germline sequence and J loses 9 bases, and the interval between the two ends is 25 bases. Inclusive of the bounding cysteine and phenylalanine, the CDR3 is 15 residues long. Here the CDR3 DNA is all that survives: 45 bases in frame from base 1. The CDR1 and CDR2 encoded by the germline V gene are SQVTM and ANQGSEA. For this clone: Which antigen it targets is not known. Per-base quality was not reported, and no clone a single base away is much larger than it.

What the study reported, not specific to this receptor: The quantity of clinical and demographic metadata differed by source and by participant and was supplied without curation.

This sequence uses TRBV29-1 and TRBJ2-1; the D segment might be TRBD1 or TRBD2, since each matches 7 bases. Material: peripheral blood. This TCR was sampled from a woman aged 45-59 years with acute or convalescent COVID-19. The CDR3 in this case is CSAGGGQRLGAEQFF. The DNA is as follows: TGCAGCGCCGGCGGGGGACAGCGCCTAGGGGCTGAGCAGTTCTTC.